Each of the 3 T cell receptor beta chains below was sequenced from the same sample in a study of T cells in Graves' hyperthyroidism and ophthalmopathy (dated by TCRdb to the late 2010s). Library generation was performed with multiplex PCR. Sequenced on an Illumina HiSeq 2000. The TCR beta CDR3 regions were amplified from the RNA transcripts. A first-round RT-PCR of the TCR CDR3 used the HTBI primer set with the Qiagen OneStep RT-PCR kit. TCRdb passed the public sequencing reads through fastp at Q25 and MiXCR, retaining productive beta sequences. Every distinct CDR3 protein forms one entry, paired with its most common genes and DNA. The sample contains approximately 870,000 distinct CDR3 sequences, about 38% of them found a single time. The ten top clones hold about 9% of the sample. The source material was blood. The receptor set was obtained from a man between 18 and 29 years old with Graves' hyperthyroidism.

This clonotype came up many times. The rearrangement joins TRBV19 to TRBJ2-6; D is undetermined. The CDR3 loop spans 16 amino acids. V shed 3 bases and J shed 3 bases, with 12 bases lying between them. Germline V gives CDR1 LNHDA, CDR2 SQIVND (reference sequence). The CDR3 region is CASSILGSDGANVLTF. CDR3 in DNA: TGTGCCAGTAGTATCCTAGGGTCGGATGGGGCCAACGTCCTGACTTTC.

The chain couples TRBV10-2 to TRBJ2-2; no reliable D call. This CDR3 region has 17 residues. CDR1 is WSHSY and CDR2 is SAAADI in the germline V gene. Trimming left V 5 bases short and J 4 bases short, with 20 bases between. CDR3 region: CASSYSSSAYSTGELFF. The CDR3 DNA follows: TGCGCCAGCAGTTACTCATCCAGCGCCTACTCCACCGGGGAGCTGTTTTTT.

This clonotype has a count of ten or more. The chain couples TRBV20-1 to TRBJ1-5; no definite D call. Germline-derived CDR1 and CDR2 are DFQATT and SNEGSKA (reference sequence). This CDR3 spans 13 amino acids. With 3 bases removed from V and 0 bases from J, the gap between germline ends came to 6 bases. In nucleotides, the CDR3 is TGCAGTGCTAGCCTTTATAGCAATCAGCCCCAGCATTTT. It codes for CSASLYSNQPQHF.